Presented here are 3 T cell receptor beta chains from one specimen sequenced in a study of technical replicates of blood from a handful of donors. The method was immunoSEQ multiplex PCR; TCRdb's version includes in-frame clones alone and lacks a portion of them. The sample shows some 80,000 clones, less than 95% of them seen only once. The sequenced sample was T cells isolated from PBMCs. The receptors shown here come from a human donor in good health.

V gene TRBV5-1 combines with J gene TRBJ1-2; no reliable D call. Germline assignment: CDR1 SGHRS and CDR2 YFSETQ. Trimming cost V 4 bases and J 5 bases, with 6 bases left between them. This CDR3 comprises 11 residues. CDR3 in amino acids: CASSNLYGYTF. The CDR3 nucleotides read TGCGCCAGCAGCAATTTATATGGCTACACCTTC.

The chain is built from TRBV4-3 and TRBJ2-3; TRBD2 matches 13 bases. Germline V gives CDR1 LGHNA, CDR2 YSLEER. This CDR3 has 18 amino acids. Trimming took 5 bases from V and 5 from J; bases not matched to a gene: 13. As DNA, the CDR3 is TGCGCCAGCAGCATTGAGGGACTAGCGGGATCTCGAGTAGATACGCAGTATTTT. Its protein is CASSIEGLAGSRVDTQYF.

This chain links TRBV28 with TRBJ2-7, with unresolved D. CDR3 length equals 16 residues. The ends were cut back, 2 bases at V and 0 bases at J, with 14 bases in the middle. Germline V gives CDR1 MDHEN, CDR2 SYDVKM. The CDR3: CASSLSPRLSSYEQYF. CDR3 coding DNA: TGTGCCAGCAGTTTAAGTCCCAGACTGAGCTCCTACGAGCAGTACTTC.